Sequencing of this T cell receptor beta chain was carried out in a study of shared clonotypes between healthy human individuals. This clone came up once. The CDR3 is made up of 17 amino acids. V shed 8 bases and J shed 5 bases, with 26 bases lying between them. The V gene's germline CDR1 is MGHRA and CDR2 YSYEKL. This table comes from immunoSEQ multiplex PCR, and its TCRdb copy is limited to in-frame clones, with some not included. The data hold roughly 2.1 million clones, with under 95% observed a single time. It was CD45RO-negative cells, positively selected for CCR7, that made up naive CD8 cells, with terminally differentiated effector memory CD45RA+ cells excluded.

The source material was naive CD8+ T cells from PBMCs. This chain connects TRBV4-1 to TRBJ2-3, with D possibly TRBD2 on 5 matching bases. This TCR was recovered from a man aged 18 to 30 in good health. Some clones in this sample may be carry-over from other donors' samples. The chain's CDR3 is CASAAESLRRFQDTQYF. The CDR3 DNA sequence: TGCGCCAGCGCCGCAGAATCGCTCAGGAGGTTCCAAGATACGCAGTATTTT.